The 25 T cell receptor beta chains below all came from one sample that was sequenced in a study of shared clonotypes between healthy human individuals. Some clones are missing from TCRdb's copy, which holds only in-frame ones; the method was immunoSEQ multiplex PCR. In the table there are around 100,000 clones, around 64% of which are singletons. Sequencing used memory CD8+ T cells sorted from blood. Regarding subset: CD45RO+ cells pooled with CCR7-negative TemRA cells. All receptors derive from a woman in her 30s in good health.

V and J are TRBV10-2 and TRBJ2-7, with 8 bases identical to TRBD2. Germline CDR1 is WSHSY and CDR2 is SAAADI. The CDR3 contains 14 residues. The V and J ends lost 2 bases and 6 bases, in that order; junction bases with no gene match: 6. In DNA, the CDR3 is TGCGCCAGCAGTGAGGCCGGGAGGGCATCCGAGCAGTACTTC. It yields the protein CASSEAGRASEQYF.

This chain connects TRBV10-2 to TRBJ1-2; a possible D gene is TRBD1 (6 bases). V was clipped by 7 bases and J by 4 bases, with 16 bases between them. The CDR3 extends over 14 amino acids. From germline, CDR1 is WSHSY and CDR2 SAAADI. CDR3 nucleotide sequence: TGCGCCAGCATTCCCAGACAGGCTCCCTATGGCTACACCTTC. Protein product: CASIPRQAPYGYTF.

The chain carries TRBV7-3 and TRBJ1-1; 7 bases line up with TRBD1. V dropped 5 bases and J dropped 1; count of bases not matched to a gene: 7. This CDR3 has 15 amino acids. Per the germline V gene, CDR1 is SGHTA and CDR2 is FQGTGA. This chain's CDR3 is CASSPQAGGNTEAFF. Written as DNA, the CDR3 is TGTGCCAGCAGCCCCCAAGCAGGGGGGAACACTGAAGCTTTCTTT.

V usage is TRBV4-1 and J usage is TRBJ1-2; no reliable D call. Trimming shortened V by 3 bases and J by 7 bases, and 15 bases separated the two germline ends. CDR3 length equals 14 residues. Germline V gives CDR1 MGHRA, CDR2 YSYEKL. CDR3 residues: CASSHSWAGGGYTF. The CDR3 region has the DNA TGCGCCAGCAGCCATTCTTGGGCAGGCGGTGGCTACACCTTC.

This chain links TRBV7-2 with TRBJ2-5; 9 nucleotides align to TRBD2. Germline CDR1 SGHTA, CDR2 FQGNSA. V shed 5 bases and J 7 bases; nucleotides not matched to a gene: 11. This CDR3 spans 15 amino acids. The CDR3 protein is CASSPASAGGGTQYF. CDR3 DNA sequence: TGTGCCAGCAGCCCTGCCTCAGCGGGAGGCGGGACCCAGTACTTC.

The rearrangement uses TRBV7-9 and TRBJ2-3, with D perhaps matching TRBD1 (5 bases). The CDR3 length is 16 residues. V was clipped by 1 base and J by 2 bases, with 13 bases between them. Germline V CDR1 and CDR2: SEHNR, FQNEAQ (reference sequence). CDR3 sequence reads: CASSLVQGKYTDTQYF. As DNA, the CDR3 is TGTGCCAGCAGCTTAGTCCAGGGAAAGTACACAGATACGCAGTATTTT. Supplemented by reference TRBV7-9 and TRBJ2-3, the full variable domain reads DTGVSQNPRHKITKRGQNVTFRCDPISEHNRLYWYRQTLGQGPEFLTYFQNEAQLEKSRLLSDRFSAERPKGSFSTLEIQRTEQGDSAMYLCASSLVQGKYTDTQYFGPGTRLTVL.

Details on this clone: This CDR3 is also generated by other DNA sequences in the sample. The rearrangement links TRBV11-3 to TRBJ2-2; D gene ambiguous. The germline V and J ends were trimmed by 1 base and 1 base, with 4 bases remaining between them. The CDR3 runs to 14 residues. Germline V CDR1 and CDR2: SGHNT, YENEEA. The CDR3 sequence is CASSLGGNTGELFF. The CDR3 DNA sequence: TGTGCCAGCAGCTTAGGCGGGAACACCGGGGAGCTGTTTTTT.

The V and J genes are TRBV6-1 and TRBJ2-3, with D uncertain. Trimming took off 3 bases at V and 5 bases at J, with 9 bases between the two ends. Germline V gene sequence: CDR1 MNHNS, CDR2 SASEGT. The CDR3 consists of 13 residues. CDR3 nucleotides: TGTGCCAGCAGTGAGGCAGTTCGAGATACGCAGTATTTT. This sequence encodes CASSEAVRDTQYF.

The rearrangement uses TRBV5-1 and TRBJ2-1; 7 bases map to TRBD2. The CDR3 totals 13 residues. With 7 bases clipped from V and 4 bases from J, the junction kept 5 bases outside the gene matches. Germline loops: CDR1 SGHRS, CDR2 YFSETQ. CDR3 in amino acids: CASRSGKYNEQFF. CDR3 nucleotides: TGCGCCAGCCGGAGCGGGAAATACAATGAGCAGTTCTTC.

This chain connects TRBV5-4 to TRBJ1-2, with 10 bases that match TRBD1. V trimming: 0 bases; J trimming: 4 bases; junction bases outside the gene matches: 6. The germline V gene has CDR1 SGHNT and CDR2 YYREEE (reference sequence). This CDR3 is 16 amino acids long. CDR3 nucleotides: TGTGCCAGCAGCTTGGGGACAGGGGGTTCGGGCTATGGCTACACCTTC. It translates to CASSLGTGGSGYGYTF.

This clone has a count of ten or more. This sequence joins TRBV6-1 and TRBJ2-5; either TRBD1 or TRBD2 may fit D (6 bases each). Trimming removed 0 bases at V and 5 bases at J, with 13 bases between. The CDR3 runs 15 residues. Germline assignment: CDR1 MNHNS and CDR2 SASEGT. The CDR3 DNA is TGTGCCAGCAGTGAAGCGTTCGGGGGCGGGGAGACCCAGTACTTC. Translating it yields CASSEAFGGGETQYF.

The chain combines TRBV14 with TRBJ2-5; no definite D call. The germline V gene has CDR1 SGHDN and CDR2 FVKESK. The V end was cut by 6 bases, the J end by 2 bases, with 10 bases between. The CDR3 extends over 13 amino acids. CDR3 nucleotides: TGTGCCAGCAGAGCGCGGCAGCAAGAGACCCAGTACTTC. Its protein product is CASRARQQETQYF.

The rearrangement links TRBV4-1 to TRBJ2-7; D is possibly TRBD2 (5 bases). V lost 4 bases and J 5 bases, leaving 18 bases between the germline ends. In germline, CDR1 is MGHRA, CDR2 YSYEKL. The CDR3 loop spans 15 amino acids. CDR3 DNA sequence: TGCGCCAGCAGCCCCGGAAGAGGGATCGGGAACGAGCAGTACTTC. Translating gives CASSPGRGIGNEQYF.

This chain joins TRBV16 and TRBJ1-5, with D unclear. The CDR3 has 16 amino acids. The V and J ends lost 0 bases and 0 bases respectively, with 9 bases between them. Germline V gene sequence: CDR1 KGHSY, CDR2 FQNENV. The DNA of the CDR3 is TGTGCCAGCAGCCAATCCCCAGACTATAGCAATCAGCCCCAGCATTTT. Translated: CASSQSPDYSNQPQHF.

The chain has TRBV11-2 and TRBJ1-1; D remains unclear. Germline CDR1 is SGHAT and CDR2 is FQNNGV. This CDR3 is 12 amino acids long. Trimming removed 3 bases at V and 3 bases at J, with 5 bases between. CDR3 residues: CASSFIDTEAFF. The CDR3 nucleotides are TGTGCCAGCAGCTTTATCGACACTGAAGCTTTCTTT.

Comments on this clone: At one boundary the junction diverges from the germline segment, which might be a read error. This chain links TRBV19 with TRBJ1-1; no clear D. CDR3 size: 14 residues. Per the germline V gene, CDR1 is LNHDA and CDR2 is SQIVND (reference sequence). The CDR3 sequence is CASSISVGNIEAFF. Written as DNA, the CDR3 is TGTGCCAGTAGTATCAGTGTAGGGAACATTGAAGCTTTCTTT.

The chain couples TRBV5-6 to TRBJ2-1; TRBD2 aligns across 11 bases. With V trimmed by 2 bases and J by 4 bases, 8 bases remained unmatched. Germline V gene data show CDR1 as SGHDT and CDR2 as YYEEEE. This CDR3 contains 17 residues. CDR3: CASSLGFGTSGYNEQFF. CDR3 bases: TGTGCCAGCAGCTTAGGTTTTGGGACTAGCGGATACAATGAGCAGTTCTTC.

A single count supports this clone. This sequence joins TRBV11-1 and TRBJ2-1; 9 bases match TRBD1. The germline V gene has CDR1 SGHAT and CDR2 FQDESV (reference sequence). With 1 base clipped from V and 2 bases from J, the junction kept 3 bases outside the gene matches. The CDR3 has 16 amino acids. This CDR3 is CASSLVDRGAYNEQFF. CDR3 DNA sequence: TGTGCCAGCAGCTTAGTGGACAGGGGAGCCTACAATGAGCAGTTCTTC. The complete variable domain, with remaining parts taken from reference TRBV11-1 and TRBJ2-1, reads EAEVAQSPRYKITEKSQAVAFWCDPISGHATLYWYRQILGQGPELLVQFQDESVVDDSQLPKDRFSAERLKGVDSTLKIQPAELGDSAMYLCASSLVDRGAYNEQFFGPGTRLTVL.

The chain is built from TRBV9 and TRBJ2-1, with 10 bases matching TRBD2. In germline, CDR1 is SGDLS, CDR2 YYNGEE. The CDR3 runs to 16 residues. J lost 2 bases, V lost 4 bases, and 6 bases had no gene match. CDR3 nucleotides: TGTGCCAGCAGCATTAATCTAGCGGGAGCCTACAATGAGCAGTTCTTC. Translation gives CASSINLAGAYNEQFF.

In this sample, this clone turned up a few times. This sequence joins TRBV28 and TRBJ2-7; 10 bases agree with TRBD1. The germline V gene has CDR1 MDHEN and CDR2 SYDVKM. The J segment lost 1 base and the V segment lost 3 bases, leaving 0 bases of the junction unmatched. This CDR3 has 14 amino acids. The CDR3 region has the DNA TGTGCCAGCAGTTTGGACAGGGGGTCCTACGAGCAGTACTTC. It encodes CASSLDRGSYEQYF. Full variable domain (remainder filled in from reference TRBV28 and TRBJ2-7): DVKVTQSSRYLVKRTGEKVFLECVQDMDHENMFWYRQDPGLGLRLIYFSYDVKMKEKGDIPEGYSVSREKKERFSLILESASTNQTSMYLCASSLDRGSYEQYFGPGTRLTVT.

This clone appeared once. The rearrangement joins TRBV7-9 to TRBJ2-7, with D possibly being TRBD2 (5 bases). Germline lookup yields CDR1 SEHNR and CDR2 FQNEAQ (reference sequence). The CDR3 runs 14 residues. V lost 0 bases and J 4 bases, leaving 10 bases between the germline ends. The CDR3 DNA reads TGTGCCAGCAGCTTAGCCGGGGTTACATACGAGCAGTACTTC. Amino acids: CASSLAGVTYEQYF.

This chain joins TRBV5-6 and TRBJ2-1; D remains ambiguous. V was pared by 2 bases and J by 0 bases, with 9 bases between. Looked up from germline, CDR1 is SGHDT and CDR2 is YYEEEE. The CDR3 runs to 15 residues. The chain's CDR3 is CASSFGSSSYNEQFF. The DNA of the CDR3 is TGTGCCAGCAGCTTTGGGTCCAGCTCCTACAATGAGCAGTTCTTC.

The chain recombines TRBV10-3 with TRBJ2-2, with a tentative D call TRBD2 (6 bases). This CDR3 is built from 13 residues. With 6 bases removed from V and 4 bases from J, the gap between germline ends came to 9 bases. The germline CDR1 and CDR2 sequences are ENHRY and SYGVKD. The CDR3 spells CAISGSLTGELFF. The CDR3 DNA sequence: TGTGCCATCAGCGGGAGTCTCACCGGGGAGCTGTTTTTT.

CDR3 DNA: TGCAGCGTTCAACCGGGGCCGAACACTGAAGCTTTCTTT. The encoded protein is CSVQPGPNTEAFF. J is TRBJ1-1 and V is TRBV29-1; D is perhaps TRBD1 (5 bases). Germline loops: CDR1 SQVTM, CDR2 ANQGSEA. The CDR3 loop spans 13 amino acids. V dropped 5 bases and J dropped 1 base, with 11 bases sitting between them.

The J gene is TRBJ2-7, the V gene TRBV13; no reliable D call. This CDR3 comprises 14 residues. Trimming pared 6 bases from V and 2 bases from J, leaving 14 bases between. Germline loops: CDR1 PRHDT, CDR2 FYEKMQ (reference sequence). The CDR3 nucleotides are TGTGCCAGCAGTGAATTACCTGGAACCTACGAGCAGTACTTC. It is translated as CASSELPGTYEQYF.